This T cell receptor beta chain was identified during a study of breast tumors, draining lymph nodes, adjacent tissues. This clonotype was seen at least ten times. The lymph nodes were axillary draining lymph nodes from breast cancer patients. TCRdb passed the multiplex PCR reads through MiXCR, listing each CDR3 protein once. Of some 170,000 distinct CDR3 sequences detected, around a third appear once; the ten largest clones hold 3% to 4.5%. V dropped 6 bases and J dropped 4 bases, with 15 bases sitting between them. From germline, CDR1 is MNHEY and CDR2 SVGEGT. CDR3 length equals 15 residues. The TCR originated in a female donor with breast cancer. Some clones in this sample may be carry-over from other donors' samples. The gene calls are TRBV6-2 or TRBV6-3 and TRBJ2-2, with D tentatively TRBD1 (6 bases). The sequencing input was axillary lymph node tissue. CDR3 residues: CASSKNRVRTGELFF. The CDR3 DNA sequence: TGTGCCAGCAGCAAAAACAGGGTCCGCACCGGGGAGCTGTTTTTT.